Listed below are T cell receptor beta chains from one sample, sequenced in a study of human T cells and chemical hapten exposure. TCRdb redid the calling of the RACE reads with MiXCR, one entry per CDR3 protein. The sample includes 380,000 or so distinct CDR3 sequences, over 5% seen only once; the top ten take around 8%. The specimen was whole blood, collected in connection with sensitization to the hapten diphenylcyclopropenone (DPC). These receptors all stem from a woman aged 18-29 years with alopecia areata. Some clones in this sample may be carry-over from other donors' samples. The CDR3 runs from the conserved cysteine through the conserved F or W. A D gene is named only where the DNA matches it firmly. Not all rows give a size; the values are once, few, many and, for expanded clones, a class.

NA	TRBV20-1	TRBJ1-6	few	CSARDVNGDSPLHF	TGCAGTGCTAGAGATGTGAACGGCGATTCACCCCTCCACTTT
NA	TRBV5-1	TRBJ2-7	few	CASSLERLYEQYF	TGCGCCAGCAGCTTGGAAAGATTGTACGAGCAGTACTTC
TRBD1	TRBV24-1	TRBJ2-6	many	CATSDLGQGDSGANVLTF	TGTGCCACCAGTGATTTGGGACAGGGAGACTCTGGGGCCAACGTCCTGACTTTC
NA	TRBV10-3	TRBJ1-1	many	CAIRWGAGTEAFF	TGTGCCATTCGGTGGGGGGCGGGCACTGAAGCTTTCTTT
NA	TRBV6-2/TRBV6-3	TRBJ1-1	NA	CASNPGGLVPNTEAFF	TGTGCCAGCAATCCCGGGGGCCTTGTCCCGAACACTGAAGCTTTCTTT
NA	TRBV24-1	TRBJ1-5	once	CATSAPGQNSNQPQHF	TGTGCCACCAGTGCCCCCGGACAGAATAGCAATCAGCCCCAGCATTTT
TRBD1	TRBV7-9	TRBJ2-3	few	CASSLGTGEYF	TGTGCCAGCAGCTTGGGCACAGGGGAATATTTT
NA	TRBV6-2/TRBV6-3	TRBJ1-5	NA	CASSYYRNSNQPQHF	TGTGCCAGCAGTTATTACAGAAATAGCAATCAGCCCCAGCATTTT
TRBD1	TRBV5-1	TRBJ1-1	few	CASSLDRGRGTEAFF	TGCGCCAGCAGCTTGGATAGGGGGCGAGGGACTGAAGCTTTCTTT
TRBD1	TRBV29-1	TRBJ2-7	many	CSVDSAGGIHEQYF	TGCAGCGTTGATTCGGCAGGGGGAATCCACGAGCAGTACTTC
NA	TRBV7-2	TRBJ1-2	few	CASSQQNYYGYTF	TGTGCCAGCAGCCAGCAGAACTATTATGGCTACACCTTC
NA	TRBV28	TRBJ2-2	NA	CASSLKSHGELFF	TGTGCCAGCAGTTTAAAGTCGCACGGGGAGCTGTTTTTT
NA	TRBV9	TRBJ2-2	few	CASSVASGTGELFF	TGTGCCAGCAGCGTAGCGTCAGGCACCGGGGAGCTGTTTTTT
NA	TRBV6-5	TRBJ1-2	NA	CASSYGGGSYGYTF	TGTGCCAGCAGTTACGGCGGCGGTAGCTATGGCTACACCTTC
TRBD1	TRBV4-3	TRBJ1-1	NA	CASSQTGTGGIMNTEAFF	TGCGCCAGCAGCCAAACCGGGACAGGGGGTATCATGAACACTGAAGCTTTCTTT
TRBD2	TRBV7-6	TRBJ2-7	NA	CASSSGLAGDYEQYF	TGTGCCAGCAGCTCTGGACTAGCGGGGGACTACGAGCAGTACTTC
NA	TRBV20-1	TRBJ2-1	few	CSVAVQGGYNEQFF	TGCAGTGTTGCGGTCCAGGGGGGGTACAATGAGCAGTTCTTC
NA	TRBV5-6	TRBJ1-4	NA	CASSRQLRNEKLFF	TGTGCCAGCAGCCGACAGTTACGGAATGAAAAACTGTTTTTT
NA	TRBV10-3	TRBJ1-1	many	CAISGGGMEAFF	TGTGCCATCAGTGGGGGGGGGATGGAGGCTTTCTTT
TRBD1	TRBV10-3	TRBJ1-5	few	CATQRDRGQPQHF	TGTGCCACCCAACGGGACAGAGGACAGCCCCAGCATTTT
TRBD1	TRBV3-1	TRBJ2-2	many	CASSQEDLIDRGFTGELFF	TGTGCCAGCAGCCAAGAGGACCTTATAGACAGGGGGTTCACCGGGGAGCTGTTTTTT
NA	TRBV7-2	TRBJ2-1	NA	CASSPQGRPSYNEQFF	TGTGCCAGCAGCCCCCAGGGCCGACCCTCCTACAATGAGCAGTTCTTC